This TCR beta chain was sequenced during a study of blood T cell repertoires in COVID-19. The table came from immunoSEQ multiplex PCR; TCRdb's copy has only in-frame clones and leaves some out. The table lists approximately 84,000 clones, almost 80% of them singletons. V lost 7 bases and J lost 7; bases outside the gene matches: 7. The CDR3 extends over 13 amino acids. Germline CDR1 SNHLY, CDR2 FYNNEI. The sample was peripheral blood. This sequence originates from a human donor in a cohort sampled during active COVID-19. The V call is TRBV2, the J call TRBJ1-5; 7 bases map to TRBD1. This CDR3 is CASIRGVGQPQHF. The DNA for the CDR3 is TGTGCCAGCATCAGGGGGGTGGGACAGCCCCAGCATTTT.